This T cell receptor (beta chain) was identified during a study of shared clonotypes between healthy human individuals. CDR3 length equals 14 residues. Trimming took 1 base from V and 4 from J, leaving 12 bases between them. Germline assignment: CDR1 SGHDT and CDR2 YYEEEE. The method was immunoSEQ multiplex PCR; TCRdb's version includes in-frame clones alone and lacks a portion of them. The table shows about 1 million clones, with about 75% occurring only once. Input material: memory CD4+ T cells sorted from blood. Subset meaning: CD45RA-negative fraction. This receptor was obtained from a young man in good health. The gene calls are TRBV5-6 and TRBJ2-7, with D uncertain. The CDR3, as DNA: TGTGCCAGCAGCTTGATCTATGGGTCTTACGAGCAGTACTTC. This sequence encodes CASSLIYGSYEQYF.